Detailed here is one T cell receptor (beta chain). This record comes from a study of blood T cell repertoires in COVID-19. Study as a whole: There were acute and convalescent COVID-19 samples, and they came from the United States, Italy and Spain. PBMCs, B-cell-depleted T cells, or T cells provided the cDNA or gDNA that made up the material.

In the study's own analysis: Researchers report that nucleated cell counts were estimated from reference gene primer amplification. The table came from immunoSEQ multiplex PCR; TCRdb's copy has only in-frame clones and leaves some out. V and J calls and clone size are those listed in that table; D and trimming were worked out from the DNA. The data hold about 100,000 clones, with approximately 85% observed a single time. This sequence was found in a woman at least 80 years old with active or convalescent COVID-19. The specimen was peripheral blood.

The DNA for the CDR3 is TGTGCCAGCAGCGATATGGTAGCGGGAGGGTTAGAGACCCAGTACTTC. It translates to CASSDMVAGGLETQYF. V gene TRBV9 combines with J gene TRBJ2-5, with 11 bases that match TRBD2. With V trimmed by 3 bases and J by 4 bases, 8 bases remained unmatched. The CDR3 runs 16 residues. Germline CDR1 is SGDLS and CDR2 is YYNGEE.